The next 21 T cell receptor beta chains were all read from a single sample in a study of TIL therapy for anti-PD-1-resistant metastatic lung cancer. The immunoSEQ assay was v3. Assay used: immunoSEQ multiplex PCR; TCRdb lists only in-frame clones, some missing. This table has about 21,000 clones, over 70% appearing once. The sample's time point: pre-treatment sample, taken before nivolumab and TIL therapy. Material: blood, obtained at baseline. These receptors all come from a person aged 25-85 years with non-small cell lung cancer.

The CDR3 bases are TGTGCCAGCAGCTGGGGTTCGGGGGCGCGGACTGAAGCTTTCTTT. Translation: CASSWGSGARTEAFF. The chain employs TRBV5-6 and TRBJ1-1; D might be TRBD1 (6 bases). Trimming removed 3 bases at V and 5 bases at J, with 17 bases between. Germline values: CDR1 SGHDT, CDR2 YYEEEE. The CDR3 is made up of 15 amino acids.

The V call is TRBV10-2, the J call TRBJ2-2; 7 bases map to TRBD1. V was clipped by 7 bases and J by 1 base; unmatched bases: 3. Germline V lookup: CDR1 WSHSY, CDR2 SAAADI. The CDR3 has 14 amino acids. CDR3 sequence (DNA): TGCGCCAGCATCCGACAGGGGAACACCGGGGAGCTGTTTTTT. Encoded protein: CASIRQGNTGELFF.

The rearrangement joins TRBV4-1 to TRBJ1-5; tentative D call: TRBD1 (6 bases). There are 16 residues in the CDR3. Germline CDR1 and CDR2: MGHRA and YSYEKL. Trimming shortened V by 0 bases and J by 7 bases, and 16 bases separated the two germline ends. The CDR3 loop is CASSQETPRGRQPQHF. CDR3 coding DNA: TGCGCCAGCAGCCAAGAAACCCCCAGGGGTCGACAGCCCCAGCATTTT.

The V call is TRBV7-8, the J call TRBJ2-7, with a possible D match to TRBD1 (5 bases). Germline values: CDR1 SGHVS, CDR2 FQNEAQ. The CDR3 is 14 residues long. The ends were cut back, 2 bases at V and 3 bases at J, with 11 bases in the middle. The CDR3 DNA reads as TGTGCCAGCAGCTTATCCCAGGGTCGCTACGAGCAGTACTTC. Amino acid sequence: CASSLSQGRYEQYF.

This chain uses TRBV5-1 with TRBJ2-7, with D maybe TRBD2 (5 bases). V lost 0 bases and J 2 bases, leaving 6 bases between the germline ends. CDR1 and CDR2 from the germline V gene are SGHRS and YFSETQ. The length of the CDR3 is 13 residues. CDR3 sequence: CASSLDGTYEQYV. DNA of the CDR3: TGCGCCAGCAGCTTGGACGGGACCTACGAGCAGTACGTC.

As DNA, the CDR3 is TGCAGCGTGGGGACTAGCGGGAGTGATACGCAGTATTTT. As protein: CSVGTSGSDTQYF. The chain is built from TRBV29-1 and TRBJ2-3, with 14 bases that match TRBD2. The CDR3 is made up of 13 amino acids. Trimming removed 6 bases from V and 6 bases from J; junction bases left unmatched: 2. The germline gives CDR1 SQVTM, CDR2 ANQGSEA.

The chain is built from TRBV5-1 and TRBJ2-5; 9 nucleotides match TRBD1. After removal of 5 bases from V and 2 bases from J, the junction contained 7 bases not matched to a gene. CDR1 and CDR2 (germline): SGHRS, YFSETQ. The CDR3 sequence is 15 residues long. The CDR3 nucleotides are TGCGCCAGCAGAAAACGGACAGGGGATCAAGAGACCCAGTACTTC. This translates into CASRKRTGDQETQYF.

CDR3 sequence reads: CATSDGGRAGANVLTF. The CDR3, as DNA: TGTGCCACCAGTGACGGCGGGAGGGCTGGGGCCAACGTCCTGACTTTC. This chain connects TRBV24-1 to TRBJ2-6; 9 bases agree with TRBD2. Unmatched junction bases numbered 2, after V lost 4 bases and J lost 2 bases. CDR1 is KGHDR, CDR2 SFDVKD, per germline. This CDR3 is built from 16 residues.

This clone has more than one count but fewer than ten. The chain has TRBV7-8 and TRBJ2-1, with TRBD2 identical over 8 bases. In germline, CDR1 is SGHVS, CDR2 FQNEAQ. Trimming took 6 bases from V and 5 from J; bases not matched to a gene: 3. The CDR3 has 13 amino acids. In DNA form, the CDR3 reads TGTGCCAGCAGTCGTAGCGGGAACAATGAGCAGTTCTTC. Its protein is CASSRSGNNEQFF.

This sequence joins TRBV2 and TRBJ1-1; D may be TRBD1 (5 bases). V dropped 8 bases and J dropped 1 base, with 11 bases sitting between them. Germline values: CDR1 SNHLY, CDR2 FYNNEI. CDR3 length: 13 residues. The CDR3 DNA reads as TGTGCCAGCGCACAGGAGGGGAACACTGAAGCTTTCTTT. It is translated as CASAQEGNTEAFF.

The J gene is TRBJ2-5, the V gene TRBV5-6; 12 bases line up with TRBD2. V lost 0 bases, J lost 4 bases, and 4 bases stayed unmatched. The CDR3 extends over 16 amino acids. Germline V gene lookup returns CDR1 SGHDT and CDR2 YYEEEE. The CDR3 DNA reads TGTGCCAGCAGCTTGGGACTAGCGGGAGTTGTAGAGACCCAGTACTTC. Its translation: CASSLGLAGVVETQYF.

CDR3 nucleotides: TGTGCCAGCAGCTTAAGTCTCTCCTACGAGCAGTACTTC. It yields the protein CASSLSLSYEQYF. The genes are TRBV7-9 and TRBJ2-7; no clear D gene. V lost 2 bases to trimming and J lost 0 bases, with 5 bases between them. CDR1 is SEHNR and CDR2 is FQNEAQ in the germline V gene (reference sequence). The CDR3 runs 13 residues.

Only one count was recorded for this clone. The rearrangement links TRBV3-1 (or the pseudogene TRBV3-2) to TRBJ2-7; 9 nucleotides align to TRBD1. From germline, CDR1 is LGHDT and CDR2 YNNKEL (reference sequence). CDR3 size: 15 residues. The junction had 10 bases not matched to a gene; V was cut back by 3 bases and J by 7 bases. The CDR3 DNA is TGTGCCAGCAGCCAGGTGTCCGGGACAGGGACGGAGCAGTACTTC. Translated: CASSQVSGTGTEQYF.

V is TRBV3-1 (or the pseudogene TRBV3-2) and J is TRBJ2-7; D remains ambiguous. CDR1 LGHDT and CDR2 YNNKEL come from the germline V gene (reference sequence). V lost 1 base and J 0 bases, leaving 10 bases between the germline ends. The CDR3 consists of 15 residues. CDR3 bases: TGTGCCAGCAGCCAAGTAAATTCTCCCTCCTACGAGCAGTACTTC. Its translation: CASSQVNSPSYEQYF.

This clone has only a few counts. This chain joins TRBV3-1 (or the pseudogene TRBV3-2) and TRBJ1-1; D gene unclear. The V end lost 6 bases, the J end lost 1 base, and 6 bases lay between the germline ends. Germline values: CDR1 LGHDT, CDR2 YNNKEL (reference sequence). There are 12 residues in the CDR3. For the CDR3, the DNA is TGTGCCAGCAGGTACGGGAACACTGAAGCTTTCTTT. Its protein product is CASRYGNTEAFF.

The chain employs TRBV12-3 or TRBV12-4 and TRBJ2-5; D might be TRBD1 (6 bases). V lost 3 bases, J lost 2 bases, and 7 bases lay in between. The CDR3 totals 13 residues. Written as DNA, the CDR3 is TGTGCCAGCAGTTTTAGGGGGCAAGAGACCCAGTACTTC. Its protein is CASSFRGQETQYF.

This clone was detected once. V usage is TRBV10-3 and J usage is TRBJ2-7, with D unclear. The CDR3 contains 13 residues. In germline, CDR1 is ENHRY, CDR2 SYGVKD. Trimming removed 7 bases from V and 5 bases from J, with 15 bases in between. CDR3: CAITPGGNHEQYF. CDR3 nucleotides: TGTGCCATCACTCCCGGCGGAAACCACGAGCAGTACTTC.

This clone ranks as large. The rearrangement uses TRBV25-1 and TRBJ1-2; D is possibly TRBD1 (5 bases). Germline V lookup: CDR1 MGHDK, CDR2 SYGVNS. V lost 5 bases and J lost 8, with 9 bases in between. CDR3 size: 11 residues. Here the CDR3 reads CASSIGGGYTF. CDR3 nucleotides: TGTGCCAGCAGTATCGGGGGGGGCTACACCTTC.

J is TRBJ1-2 and V is TRBV10-1; D not resolved. Germline V gene lookup returns CDR1 WNHNN and CDR2 SYGVQD (reference sequence). Trimming pared 0 bases from V and 3 bases from J, leaving 11 bases between. This CDR3 has 15 residues. CDR3 residues: CASSESRITDYGYTF. In DNA, the CDR3 is TGCGCCAGCAGTGAGTCGAGAATAACCGACTATGGCTACACCTTC.

This clone was counted between two and nine times. CDR3: CASSLRTSTDTQYF. DNA for the CDR3: TGTGCCAGCAGCCTAAGGACTAGCACAGATACGCAGTATTTT. The rearrangement links TRBV3-1 (or the pseudogene TRBV3-2) to TRBJ2-3; the D gene is possibly TRBD2 (5 bases). V lost 4 bases and J lost 0, with 8 bases in between. Germline loops: CDR1 LGHDT, CDR2 YNNKEL (reference sequence). This CDR3 has 14 residues.

This chain links TRBV30 with TRBJ1-5, with a possible D match to TRBD1 (5 bases). CDR1 and CDR2 (germline): GTSNPN, SVGIG (reference sequence). Trimming left V 0 bases short and J 4 bases short, with 7 bases between. CDR3 length: 13 amino acids. The CDR3 protein is CAWSVRANQPQHF. The CDR3 DNA sequence: TGTGCCTGGAGTGTCAGGGCAAATCAGCCCCAGCATTTT.